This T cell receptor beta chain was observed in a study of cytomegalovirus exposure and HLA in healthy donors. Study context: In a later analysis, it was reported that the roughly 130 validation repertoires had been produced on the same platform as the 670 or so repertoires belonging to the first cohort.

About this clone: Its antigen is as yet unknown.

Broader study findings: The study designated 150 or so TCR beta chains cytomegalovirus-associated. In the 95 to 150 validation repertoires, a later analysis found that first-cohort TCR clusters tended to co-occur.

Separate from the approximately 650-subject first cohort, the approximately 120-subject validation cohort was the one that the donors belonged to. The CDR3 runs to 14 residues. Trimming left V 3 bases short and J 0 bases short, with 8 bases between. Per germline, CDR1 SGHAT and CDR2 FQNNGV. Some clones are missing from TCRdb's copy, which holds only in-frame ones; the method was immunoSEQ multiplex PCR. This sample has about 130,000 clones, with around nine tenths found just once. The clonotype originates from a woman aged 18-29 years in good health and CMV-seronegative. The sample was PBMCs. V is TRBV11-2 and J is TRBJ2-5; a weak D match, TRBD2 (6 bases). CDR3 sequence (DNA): TGTGCCAGCAGCTTCCGGGACTACCAAGAGACCCAGTACTTC. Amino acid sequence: CASSFRDYQETQYF. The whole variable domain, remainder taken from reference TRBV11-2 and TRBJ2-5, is EAGVAQSPRYKIIEKRQSVAFWCNPISGHATLYWYQQILGQGPKLLIQFQNNGVVDDSQLPKDRFSAERLKGVDSTLKIQPAKLEDSAVYLCASSFRDYQETQYFGPGTRLLVL.